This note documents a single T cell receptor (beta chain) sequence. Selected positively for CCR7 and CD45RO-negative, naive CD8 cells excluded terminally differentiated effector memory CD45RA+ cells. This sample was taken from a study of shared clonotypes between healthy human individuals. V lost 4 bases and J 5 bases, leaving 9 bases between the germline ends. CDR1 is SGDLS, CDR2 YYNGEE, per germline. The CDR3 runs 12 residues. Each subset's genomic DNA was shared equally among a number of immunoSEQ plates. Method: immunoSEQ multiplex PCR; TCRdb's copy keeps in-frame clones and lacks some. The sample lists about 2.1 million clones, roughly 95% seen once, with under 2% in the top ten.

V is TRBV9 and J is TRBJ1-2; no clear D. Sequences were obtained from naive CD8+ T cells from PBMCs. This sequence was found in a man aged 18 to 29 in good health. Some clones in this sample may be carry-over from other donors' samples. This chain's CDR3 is CASSKDRYGYTF. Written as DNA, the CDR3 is TGTGCCAGCAGCAAGGACCGTTATGGCTACACCTTC.